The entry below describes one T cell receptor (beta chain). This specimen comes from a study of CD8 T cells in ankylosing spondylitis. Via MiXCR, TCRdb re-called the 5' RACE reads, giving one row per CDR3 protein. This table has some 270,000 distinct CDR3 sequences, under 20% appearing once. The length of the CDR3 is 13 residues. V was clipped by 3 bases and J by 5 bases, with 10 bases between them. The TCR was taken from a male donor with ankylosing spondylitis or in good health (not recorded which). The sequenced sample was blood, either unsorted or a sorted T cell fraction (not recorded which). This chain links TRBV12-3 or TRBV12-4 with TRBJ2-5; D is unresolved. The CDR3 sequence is CASSFSGKETQYF. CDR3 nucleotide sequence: TGTGCCAGCAGTTTTTCCGGAAAGGAGACCCAGTACTTC.